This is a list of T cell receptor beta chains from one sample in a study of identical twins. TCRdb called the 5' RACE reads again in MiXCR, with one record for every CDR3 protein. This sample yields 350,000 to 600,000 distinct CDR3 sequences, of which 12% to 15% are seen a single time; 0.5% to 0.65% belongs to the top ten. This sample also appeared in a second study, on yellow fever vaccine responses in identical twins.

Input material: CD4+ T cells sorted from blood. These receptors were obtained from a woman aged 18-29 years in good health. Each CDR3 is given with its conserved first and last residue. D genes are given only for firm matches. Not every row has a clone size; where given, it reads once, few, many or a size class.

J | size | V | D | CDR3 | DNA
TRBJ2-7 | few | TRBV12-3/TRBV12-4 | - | CASSSRERTTYEQYF | TGTGCCAGCAGTTCACGAGAGCGGACCACCTACGAGCAGTACTTC
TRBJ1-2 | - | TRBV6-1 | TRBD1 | CASFRGQGYGYTF | TGTGCCAGCTTTCGCGGACAGGGGTATGGCTACACCTTC
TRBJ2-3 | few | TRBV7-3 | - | CASSGAITSKDTQYF | TGTGCCAGCAGCGGGGCCATAACTAGTAAGGATACGCAGTATTTT
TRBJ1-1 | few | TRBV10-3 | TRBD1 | CAITGQDEAFF | TGTGCCATCACGGGACAGGATGAAGCTTTCTTT
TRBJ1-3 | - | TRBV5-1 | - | CASSVVAGKRNTIYF | TGCGCCAGCAGCGTAGTGGCCGGGAAGAGAAACACCATATATTTT
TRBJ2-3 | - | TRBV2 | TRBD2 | CASSEKTSGTDTQYF | TGTGCCAGCAGTGAGAAGACTAGCGGTACAGATACGCAGTATTTT
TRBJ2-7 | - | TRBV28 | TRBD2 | CASGPGLVSYEQYF | TGTGCCAGCGGCCCGGGACTAGTCTCCTACGAGCAGTACTTC
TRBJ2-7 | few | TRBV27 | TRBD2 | CASRTSGGPLYEQYF | TGTGCCAGCAGAACTAGCGGGGGGCCGCTCTACGAGCAGTACTTC
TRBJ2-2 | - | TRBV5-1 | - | CASSLSVPGAGGELFF | TGCGCCAGCAGCTTGTCGGTCCCAGGGGCTGGCGGGGAGCTGTTTTTT
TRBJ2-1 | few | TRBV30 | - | CAWSGLAAHNEQFF | TGTGCCTGGAGTGGTCTCGCGGCCCACAATGAGCAGTTCTTC
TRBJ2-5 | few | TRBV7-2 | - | CASSFYRVQEETQYF | TGTGCCAGCAGCTTTTACAGGGTACAGGAAGAGACCCAGTACTTC
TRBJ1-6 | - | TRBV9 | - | CASSVGGANSPLHF | TGTGCCAGCAGCGTAGGAGGGGCTAATTCACCCCTCCACTTT
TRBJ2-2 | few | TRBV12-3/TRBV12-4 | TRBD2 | CASSYYSGGVNTGELFF | TGTGCCAGCAGTTACTATAGCGGGGGGGTTAACACCGGGGAGCTGTTTTTT
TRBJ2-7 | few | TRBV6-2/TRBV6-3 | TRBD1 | CASSSADRGHEQYF | TGTGCCAGCAGTTCCGCGGACAGGGGCCACGAGCAGTACTTC
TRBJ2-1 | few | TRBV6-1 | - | CASSRGGRASYNEQFF | TGTGCCAGCAGCCGAGGGGGGCGGGCTTCCTACAATGAGCAGTTCTTC
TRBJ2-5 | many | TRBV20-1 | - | CSGWVSGQETQYF | TGCAGTGGCTGGGTTTCTGGCCAAGAGACCCAGTACTTC
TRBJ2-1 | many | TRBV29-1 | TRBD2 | CSAPGTSGRVTPNEQFF | TGCAGCGCTCCGGGGACTAGCGGGAGGGTTACTCCCAATGAGCAGTTCTTC
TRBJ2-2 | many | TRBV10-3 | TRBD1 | CAISGQGGTGELFF | TGTGCCATCAGTGGACAGGGTGGAACCGGGGAGCTGTTTTTT
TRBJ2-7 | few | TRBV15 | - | CATSRGGGSYEQYF | TGTGCCACCAGCAGAGGAGGGGGATCCTACGAGCAGTACTTC
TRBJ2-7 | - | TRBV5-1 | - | CASSLASGAKNSYEQYF | TGCGCCAGCAGCTTGGCCTCGGGGGCCAAGAACTCCTACGAGCAGTACTTC